This T cell receptor beta chain came from a study of blood T cell repertoires in COVID-19. Study background: Spain, Italy and the United States supplied samples that represented acute and convalescent COVID-19.

CDR3 size: 16 residues. CDR1 is SGHAT, CDR2 FQDESV, per germline (reference sequence). V was pared by 1 base and J by 6 bases, with 9 bases of the junction left unmatched. Repertoires were generated with immunoSEQ multiplex PCR, while TCRdb's copy carries only in-frame clones and drops some. There are 150,000 to 200,000 clones in the sample; about nine tenths occur only once, and under 4.5% lies in the top ten. The sequencing sample was made of peripheral blood. This receptor was obtained from a woman in her twenties or thirties with acute or convalescent COVID-19. This sequence joins TRBV11-1 and TRBJ2-1; 7 positions match TRBD2. The CDR3 nucleotides read TGTGCCAGCAGCTTAGAACTAGCGAGAGGGCTCAATGAGCAGTTCTTC. Translated, it gives CASSLELARGLNEQFF.